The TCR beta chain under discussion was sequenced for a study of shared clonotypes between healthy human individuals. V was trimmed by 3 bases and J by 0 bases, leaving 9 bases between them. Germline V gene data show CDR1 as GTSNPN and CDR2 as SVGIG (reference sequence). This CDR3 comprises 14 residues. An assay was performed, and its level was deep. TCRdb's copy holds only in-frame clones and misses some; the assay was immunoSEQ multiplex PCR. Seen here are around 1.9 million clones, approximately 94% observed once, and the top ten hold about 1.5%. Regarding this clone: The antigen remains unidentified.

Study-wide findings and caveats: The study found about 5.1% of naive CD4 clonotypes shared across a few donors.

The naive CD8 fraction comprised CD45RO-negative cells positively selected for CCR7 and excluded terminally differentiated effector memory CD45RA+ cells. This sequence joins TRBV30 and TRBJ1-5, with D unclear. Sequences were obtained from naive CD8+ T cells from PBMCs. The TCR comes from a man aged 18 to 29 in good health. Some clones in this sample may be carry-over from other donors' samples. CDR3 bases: TGTGCCTGGAGAGGAAGGTATAGCAATCAGCCCCAGCATTTT. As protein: CAWRGRYSNQPQHF.